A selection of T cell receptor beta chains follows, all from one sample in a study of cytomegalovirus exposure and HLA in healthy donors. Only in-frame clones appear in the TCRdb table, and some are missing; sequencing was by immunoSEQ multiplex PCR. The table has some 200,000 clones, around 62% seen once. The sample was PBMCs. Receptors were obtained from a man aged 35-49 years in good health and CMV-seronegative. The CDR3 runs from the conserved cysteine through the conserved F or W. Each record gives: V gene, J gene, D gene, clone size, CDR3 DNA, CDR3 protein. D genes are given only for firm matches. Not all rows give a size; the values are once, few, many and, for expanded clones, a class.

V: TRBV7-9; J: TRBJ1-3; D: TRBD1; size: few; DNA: TGTTCCGGACAGTTACAGGGGGCTGGAGACTCTGGAAACACCATATATTTT; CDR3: CSGQLQGAGDSGNTIYF
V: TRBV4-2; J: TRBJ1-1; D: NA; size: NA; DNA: TGTGCCAGCAGCGGGGGGACTGAAGCTTTCTTT; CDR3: CASSGGTEAFF
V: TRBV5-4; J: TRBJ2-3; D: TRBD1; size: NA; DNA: TGTGCCAGCAGCTTGGGGGACAGGGGGCGTACAGATACGCAGTATTTT; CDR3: CASSLGDRGRTDTQYF
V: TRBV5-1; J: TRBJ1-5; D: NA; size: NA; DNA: TGCGCCAGCAGTCCGGAGGGAGGGAGCAATCAGCCCCAGCATTTT; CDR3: CASSPEGGSNQPQHF
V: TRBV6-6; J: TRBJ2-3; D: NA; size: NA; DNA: TGTGCCAGCAGTTGGACACCCTCGAGCACAGATACGCAGTATTTT; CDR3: CASSWTPSSTDTQYF
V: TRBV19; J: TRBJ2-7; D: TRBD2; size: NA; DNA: TGTGCCACCAGGACTAGCGGACGGTCCTACGAGCAGTACTTC; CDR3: CATRTSGRSYEQYF
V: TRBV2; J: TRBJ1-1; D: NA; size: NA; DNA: TGTGCCAGCAGACCAGGTACAGGGCCCGGTGGAGCTTTCTTT; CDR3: CASRPGTGPGGAFF
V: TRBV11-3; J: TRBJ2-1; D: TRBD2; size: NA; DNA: TGTGCCAGCAGCTTAAACGGGGGGGGATACAATGAGCAGTTCTTC; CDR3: CASSLNGGGYNEQFF
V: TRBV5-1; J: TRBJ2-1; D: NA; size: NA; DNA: TGCGCCAGCAGCCTGAACTTCAATGAGCAGTTCTTC; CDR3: CASSLNFNEQFF
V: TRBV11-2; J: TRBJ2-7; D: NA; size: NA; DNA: TGTGCCAGCAGCGAAACGACAGGAGTCTACGAGCAGTACTTC; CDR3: CASSETTGVYEQYF
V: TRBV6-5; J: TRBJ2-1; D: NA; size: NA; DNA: TGTGCCAGCAGTTACTCGGACATTTACAATGAGCAGTTCTTC; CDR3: CASSYSDIYNEQFF
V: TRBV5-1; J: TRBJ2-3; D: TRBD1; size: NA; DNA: TGCGCCAGCAGCTGGGGGGACAGGAGCACAGATACGCAGTATTTT; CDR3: CASSWGDRSTDTQYF
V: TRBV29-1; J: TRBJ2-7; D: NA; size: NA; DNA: TGCAGCGTTGTTTTAGGGGTAAGAAGTTACGAGCAGTACTTC; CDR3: CSVVLGVRSYEQYF
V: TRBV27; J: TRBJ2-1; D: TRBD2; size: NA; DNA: TGTGCCAGCAGTTTATTGGGGACTAGCGGGGGGGCCTCCTACAATGAGCAGTTCTTC; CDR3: CASSLLGTSGGASYNEQFF
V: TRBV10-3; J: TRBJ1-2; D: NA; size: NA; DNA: TGTGCCATCGCCCGGGGGGACATCGATGGCTACACCTTC; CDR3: CAIARGDIDGYTF
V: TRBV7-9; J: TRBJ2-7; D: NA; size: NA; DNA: TGTTCCAGCAGCTTCTCACAGGAGGAGCAGTACTTC; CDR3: CSSSFSQEEQYF
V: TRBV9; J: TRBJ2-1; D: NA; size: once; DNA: TGTGCCAGCAGCGTAAGTTTTTCGGCAGGGGGGTCGAATGAGCAGTTCTTC; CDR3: CASSVSFSAGGSNEQFF
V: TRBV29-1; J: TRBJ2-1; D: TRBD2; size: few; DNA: TGCAGCGTTTATGGAAGCGGGGGGTTCAATGAGCAGTTCTTC; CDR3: CSVYGSGGFNEQFF
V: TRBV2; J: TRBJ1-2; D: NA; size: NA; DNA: TGTGCCAGCAGTGAAGGTCAGGGATCGATCTATGGCTACACCTTC; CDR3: CASSEGQGSIYGYTF
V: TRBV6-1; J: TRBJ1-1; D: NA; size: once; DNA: TGTGCCAGCACTAAGGCCCCGGAGGTCACTGAAGCTTTCTTT; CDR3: CASTKAPEVTEAFF
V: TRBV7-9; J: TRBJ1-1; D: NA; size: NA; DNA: TGTTCCAGCAGCCCCGTGGGGGGAAACACTGAAGCTTTCTTT; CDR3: CSSSPVGGNTEAFF
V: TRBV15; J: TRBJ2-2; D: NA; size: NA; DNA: TGTGCCACCAGCAGAAACAGGGGGGGAGGCACCGGGGAGCTGTTTTTT; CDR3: CATSRNRGGGTGELFF
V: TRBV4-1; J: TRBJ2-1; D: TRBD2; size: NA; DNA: TGCGCCAGCAGTCCAGCGGGAGTCGATGAGCAGTTCTTC; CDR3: CASSPAGVDEQFF
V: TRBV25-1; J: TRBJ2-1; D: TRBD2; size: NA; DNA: TGTGCCAGCAGGACTAGCGGGACGAATGAGCAGTTCTTC; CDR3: CASRTSGTNEQFF
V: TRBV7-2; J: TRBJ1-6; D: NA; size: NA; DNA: TGTGCCAGCACCCCCCTCGGGACTCACGTTTCACCCCTCCACTTT; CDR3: CASTPLGTHVSPLHF
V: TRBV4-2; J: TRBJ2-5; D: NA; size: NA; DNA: TGTGCCAGCAGAGCTCCGGGTCGAATGGAGACCCAGTACTTC; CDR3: CASRAPGRMETQYF
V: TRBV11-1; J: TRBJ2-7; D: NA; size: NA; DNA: TGTGCCAGCAGCACCCCCGACAGTACCCTCTCCTACGAGCAGTACTTC; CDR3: CASSTPDSTLSYEQYF
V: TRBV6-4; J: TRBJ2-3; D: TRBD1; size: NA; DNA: TGTGCCAGCAGTGACACGAGCCGGGACAGGACGCAGTATTTT; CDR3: CASSDTSRDRTQYF
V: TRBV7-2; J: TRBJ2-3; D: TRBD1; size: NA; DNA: TGTGCCAGCAGCTCGGACAGGTTCTCACTGGGTACGCAGTATTTT; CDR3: CASSSDRFSLGTQYF
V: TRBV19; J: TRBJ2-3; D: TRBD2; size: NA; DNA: TGTGCCAGCACTAGCGGGGGGGGGACAGATACGCAGTATTTT; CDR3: CASTSGGGTDTQYF
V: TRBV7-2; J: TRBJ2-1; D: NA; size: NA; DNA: TGTGCCAGCAGCTTAGCGCCGGGAGCTAAGCAGTTCTTC; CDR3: CASSLAPGAKQFF
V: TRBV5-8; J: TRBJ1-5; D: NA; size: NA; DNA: TGTGCCAGCAGCCGCTCCAGGGTTGGAGGGAGCAATCAGCCCCAGCATTTT; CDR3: CASSRSRVGGSNQPQHF
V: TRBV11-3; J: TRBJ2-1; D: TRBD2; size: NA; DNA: TGTGCCAGCAGCCCAAGACTTAGCGGGGGGACCAATGAGCAGTTCTTC; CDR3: CASSPRLSGGTNEQFF
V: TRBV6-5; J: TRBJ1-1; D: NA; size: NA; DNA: TGTGCCAGCAGTTATAACGACAGGAACACTGAAGCTTTCTTT; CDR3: CASSYNDRNTEAFF
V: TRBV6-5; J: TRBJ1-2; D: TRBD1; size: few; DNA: TGTGCCAGCAGTTACGACAGGGTGGGTGGCTACACCTTC; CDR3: CASSYDRVGGYTF
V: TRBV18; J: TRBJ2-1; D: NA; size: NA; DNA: TGTGCCAGCTCACCCTCGAGGAGTGAGCAGTTCTTC; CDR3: CASSPSRSEQFF
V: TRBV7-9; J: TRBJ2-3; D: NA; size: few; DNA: TGTGCCAGCAGCTTAGCGGAGGGCATCAGCACAGATACGCAGTATTTT; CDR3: CASSLAEGISTDTQYF
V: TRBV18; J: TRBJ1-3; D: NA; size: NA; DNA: TGTGCCAGCTCACCTGGGAGCTCTGGAAACACCATATATTTT; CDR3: CASSPGSSGNTIYF
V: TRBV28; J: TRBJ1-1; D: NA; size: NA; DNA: TGTGCCAGCAAAGAGGGCAGGTTGACTGAAGCTTTCTTT; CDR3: CASKEGRLTEAFF
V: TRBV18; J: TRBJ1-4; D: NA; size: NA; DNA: TGTGCCAGCTCACCTTCACTAGGGCGGGCTAATGAAAAACTGTTTTTT; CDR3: CASSPSLGRANEKLFF